These T cell receptor beta chains were read from a single sample in a study of cytomegalovirus exposure and HLA in healthy donors. Repertoires were generated with immunoSEQ multiplex PCR, while TCRdb's copy carries only in-frame clones and drops some. The sample yields about 200,000 clones, of which the top ten take up about 1%. The sequenced sample was PBMCs. Receptor source: a girl aged 2 to 9 in good health and CMV-seropositive. CDR3s include the opening cysteine and the closing phenylalanine or tryptophan. Each record gives: V gene, J gene, CDR3 protein.

v_call: TRBV6-1
j_call: TRBJ2-7
cdr3_aa: CASYPGQVNEQYF

v_call: TRBV7-2
j_call: TRBJ2-4
cdr3_aa: CASSLVSGRASGKNIQYF

v_call: TRBV6-1
j_call: TRBJ2-5
cdr3_aa: CASSDRAPLINAQYF

v_call: TRBV29-1
j_call: TRBJ2-2
cdr3_aa: CSVEGDRGRTGELFF

v_call: TRBV5-1
j_call: TRBJ1-4
cdr3_aa: CASSLAEVPGNEKLFF

v_call: TRBV28
j_call: TRBJ2-7
cdr3_aa: CASSLRPLRSREQYF

v_call: TRBV4-2
j_call: TRBJ2-2
cdr3_aa: CASSQKPFADTGELFF

v_call: TRBV28
j_call: TRBJ1-1
cdr3_aa: CASRLSTGVHGEAFF

v_call: TRBV13
j_call: TRBJ1-1
cdr3_aa: CASSFSGGLNTEAFF

v_call: TRBV6-1
j_call: TRBJ2-7
cdr3_aa: CASSEIGTGDYEQYF

v_call: TRBV7-7
j_call: TRBJ2-5
cdr3_aa: CASSRGLAGETQYF

v_call: TRBV2
j_call: TRBJ2-7
cdr3_aa: CARRDRGKGEQYF

v_call: TRBV28
j_call: TRBJ1-4
cdr3_aa: CASRPEVASEKLFF

v_call: TRBV7-9
j_call: TRBJ2-3
cdr3_aa: CASSLLATSTDTQYF

v_call: TRBV28
j_call: TRBJ2-5
cdr3_aa: CASSSTSGGAAQYF

v_call: TRBV6-1
j_call: -
cdr3_aa: CASSEAYEQYF

v_call: TRBV9
j_call: TRBJ2-7
cdr3_aa: CASSSYEQYF

v_call: TRBV19
j_call: TRBJ1-2
cdr3_aa: CASSIGGPAGGYTF

v_call: TRBV7-2
j_call: TRBJ1-2
cdr3_aa: CASSLLSDRANQNYGYTF

v_call: TRBV13
j_call: TRBJ2-7
cdr3_aa: CASSSTRDSSYEQYF

v_call: TRBV2
j_call: TRBJ2-1
cdr3_aa: CASRSAGTKSYNEQFF

v_call: TRBV7-6
j_call: TRBJ2-5
cdr3_aa: CASSFGIQETQYF

v_call: TRBV5-6
j_call: TRBJ2-1
cdr3_aa: CASSSTSGAIWANEQFF

v_call: TRBV11-1
j_call: TRBJ1-3
cdr3_aa: CASSSTRGGNTIYF

v_call: TRBV2
j_call: TRBJ2-3
cdr3_aa: CASRTYSTDTQYF

v_call: TRBV5-1
j_call: TRBJ2-3
cdr3_aa: CASSWGVADTLDTQYF

v_call: TRBV27
j_call: TRBJ2-7
cdr3_aa: CASSSFLAGSSYEQYF

v_call: TRBV9
j_call: TRBJ2-1
cdr3_aa: CASSGGGRGYNEQFF

v_call: TRBV5-8
j_call: TRBJ2-2
cdr3_aa: CASSLVFGQARVGELFF

v_call: TRBV7-9
j_call: TRBJ1-2
cdr3_aa: CASSPEAGSGYTF

v_call: TRBV7-3
j_call: TRBJ1-1
cdr3_aa: CASSLGAGGTEAFF

v_call: TRBV5-4
j_call: TRBJ2-2
cdr3_aa: CASSDRERDTGELFF

v_call: TRBV5-1
j_call: TRBJ2-7
cdr3_aa: CASSLALAGGSPYEQYF

v_call: TRBV28
j_call: TRBJ1-2
cdr3_aa: CASRPRAAYGYTF

v_call: TRBV6-5
j_call: TRBJ1-5
cdr3_aa: CASGLQPRHF

v_call: TRBV10-3
j_call: TRBJ2-3
cdr3_aa: CAITGGPPDTQYF

v_call: TRBV10-3
j_call: TRBJ1-1
cdr3_aa: CAIRGTGVNTEAFF

v_call: TRBV19
j_call: TRBJ2-2
cdr3_aa: CASSIYGGLAGELFF

v_call: TRBV28
j_call: TRBJ1-4
cdr3_aa: CASSWTGLREKLFF

v_call: TRBV7-2
j_call: TRBJ2-7
cdr3_aa: CASSLEGTSGTYEQYF